The clone carrying this TCR beta chain was counted ten times or more. Its matching antigen is unknown. At least 3 on the Clinical Activity Score was recorded for ophthalmopathy patients, who also had NOSPECS grade at least 4 and duration under 3 months. Reasons for excluding patients were uncontrolled infection, other autoimmune disease, pregnancy or lactation. Amplified TCR beta CDR3 regions derived from RNA transcripts. RT-PCR in the first round (using the HTBI primer set) targeted the TCR CDR3. TCRdb fed the multiplex PCR reads into MiXCR, producing one record per CDR3 protein. The table records hundreds of thousands of distinct CDR3 sequences, roughly a quarter of them present only once. This sample was included in a study of T cells in Graves' hyperthyroidism and ophthalmopathy. The CDR3 consists of 12 residues. Germline CDR1 and CDR2: SNHLY and FYNNEI. The ends were cut back, 4 bases at V and 4 bases at J, with 7 bases in the middle.

Findings and caveats of the study: Among clonotypes expanded in thyroid above 0.001, most were also found in blood. Ophthalmopathy could be told apart from stable hyperthyroidism with a 13 V-J model.

The sequence was collected from a woman aged 25 to 39 with Graves' ophthalmopathy. This chain joins TRBV2 and TRBJ1-2; D gene ambiguous. The source material was blood. This CDR3 reads CASSAGSYGYTF. DNA for the CDR3: TGTGCCAGCAGTGCGGGTAGCTATGGCTACACCTTC.